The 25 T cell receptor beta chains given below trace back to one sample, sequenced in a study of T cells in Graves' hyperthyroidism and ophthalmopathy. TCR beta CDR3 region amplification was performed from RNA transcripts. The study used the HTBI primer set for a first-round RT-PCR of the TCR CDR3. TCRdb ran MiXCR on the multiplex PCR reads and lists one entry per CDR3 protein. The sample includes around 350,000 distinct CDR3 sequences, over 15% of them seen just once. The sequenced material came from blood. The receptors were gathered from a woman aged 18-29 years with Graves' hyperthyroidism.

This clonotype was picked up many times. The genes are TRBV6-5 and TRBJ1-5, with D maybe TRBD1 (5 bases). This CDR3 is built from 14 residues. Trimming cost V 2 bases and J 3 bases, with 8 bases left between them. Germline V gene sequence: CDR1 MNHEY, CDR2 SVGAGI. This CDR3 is CASSYPGLNQPQHF. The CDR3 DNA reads TGTGCCAGCAGTTACCCAGGGCTCAATCAGCCCCAGCATTTT.

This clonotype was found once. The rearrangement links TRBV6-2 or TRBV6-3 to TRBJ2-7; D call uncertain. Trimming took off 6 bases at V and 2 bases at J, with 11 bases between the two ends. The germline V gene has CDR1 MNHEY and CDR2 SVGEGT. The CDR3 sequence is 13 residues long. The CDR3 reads CASSQGKPYEQYF. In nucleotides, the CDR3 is TGTGCCAGCAGCCAAGGGAAGCCCTACGAGCAGTACTTC.

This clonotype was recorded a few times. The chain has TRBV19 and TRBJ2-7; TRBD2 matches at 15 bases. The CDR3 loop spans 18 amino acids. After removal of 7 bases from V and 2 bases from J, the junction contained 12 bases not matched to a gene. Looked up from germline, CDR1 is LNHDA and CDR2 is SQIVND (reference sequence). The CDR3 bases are TGTGCCAGTACCCAAAGTCTGGGACTAGCGGGAGGAACCTACGAGCAGTACTTC. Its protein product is CASTQSLGLAGGTYEQYF.

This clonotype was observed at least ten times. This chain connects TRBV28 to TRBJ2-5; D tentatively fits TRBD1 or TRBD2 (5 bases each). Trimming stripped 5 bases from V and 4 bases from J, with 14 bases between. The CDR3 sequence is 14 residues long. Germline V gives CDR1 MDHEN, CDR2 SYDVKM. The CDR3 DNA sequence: TGTGCCAGCAGTGCCTCCGGGACCGCAGAGACCCAGTACTTC. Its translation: CASSASGTAETQYF.

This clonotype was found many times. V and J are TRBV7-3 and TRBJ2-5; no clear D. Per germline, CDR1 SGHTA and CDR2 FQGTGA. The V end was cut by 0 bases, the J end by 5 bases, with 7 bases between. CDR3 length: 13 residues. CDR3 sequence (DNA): TGTGCCAGCAGCTTAACAGGGTTGGAGACCCAGTACTTC. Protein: CASSLTGLETQYF.

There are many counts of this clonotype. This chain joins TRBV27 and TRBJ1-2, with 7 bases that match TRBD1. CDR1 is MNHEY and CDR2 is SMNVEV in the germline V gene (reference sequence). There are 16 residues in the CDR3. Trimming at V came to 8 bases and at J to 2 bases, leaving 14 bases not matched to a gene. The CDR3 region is CASFRPFYRGNYGYTF. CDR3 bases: TGTGCCAGCTTTCGCCCATTTTACAGGGGCAACTATGGCTACACCTTC.

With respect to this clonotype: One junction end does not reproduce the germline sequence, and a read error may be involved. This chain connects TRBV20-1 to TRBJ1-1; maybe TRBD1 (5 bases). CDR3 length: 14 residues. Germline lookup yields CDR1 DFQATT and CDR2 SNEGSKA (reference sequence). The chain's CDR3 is CSAASRGETDEALF. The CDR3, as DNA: TGCAGTGCTGCATCGCGTGGAGAGACAGACGAAGCTTTATTT.

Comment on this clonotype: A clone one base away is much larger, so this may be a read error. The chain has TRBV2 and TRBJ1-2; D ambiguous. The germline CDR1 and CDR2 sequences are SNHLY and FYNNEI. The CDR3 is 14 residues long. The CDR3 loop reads CTSEGVGTHYGYTF. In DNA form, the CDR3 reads TGTACCAGCGAGGGCGTAGGCACCCACTATGGCTACACCTTC.

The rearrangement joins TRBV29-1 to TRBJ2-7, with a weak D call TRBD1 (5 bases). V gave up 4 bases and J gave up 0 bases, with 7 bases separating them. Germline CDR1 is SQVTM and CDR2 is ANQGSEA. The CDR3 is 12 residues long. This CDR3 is CSVGTPSYEQYF. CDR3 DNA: TGCAGCGTTGGGACACCCTCCTACGAGCAGTACTTC.

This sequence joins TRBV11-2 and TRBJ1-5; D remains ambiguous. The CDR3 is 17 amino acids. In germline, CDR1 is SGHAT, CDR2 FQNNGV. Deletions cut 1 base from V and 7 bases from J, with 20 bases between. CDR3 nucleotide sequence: TGTGCCAGCAGCTTAGTAGGGTGGGGAAACCCCTTGCAGCCCCAGCATTTT. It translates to CASSLVGWGNPLQPQHF.

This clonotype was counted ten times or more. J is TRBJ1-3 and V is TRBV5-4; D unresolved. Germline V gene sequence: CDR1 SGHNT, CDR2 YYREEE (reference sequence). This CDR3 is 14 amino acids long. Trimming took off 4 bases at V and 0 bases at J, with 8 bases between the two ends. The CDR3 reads CASSVRISGNTIYF. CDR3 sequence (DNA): TGTGCCAGCAGCGTACGTATCTCTGGAAACACCATATATTTT. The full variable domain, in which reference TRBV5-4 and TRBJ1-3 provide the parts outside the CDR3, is ETGVTQSPTHLIKTRGQQVTLRCSSQSGHNTVSWYQQALGQGPQFIFQYYREEENGRGNFPPRFSGLQFPNYSSELNVNALELDDSALYLCASSVRISGNTIYFGEGSWLTVV.

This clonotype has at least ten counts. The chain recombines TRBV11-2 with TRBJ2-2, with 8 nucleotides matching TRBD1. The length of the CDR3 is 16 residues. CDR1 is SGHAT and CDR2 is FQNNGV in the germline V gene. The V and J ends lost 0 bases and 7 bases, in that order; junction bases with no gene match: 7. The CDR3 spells CASSLDWDRMNGELFF. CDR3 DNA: TGTGCCAGCAGCTTAGATTGGGACAGGATGAACGGGGAGCTGTTTTTT.

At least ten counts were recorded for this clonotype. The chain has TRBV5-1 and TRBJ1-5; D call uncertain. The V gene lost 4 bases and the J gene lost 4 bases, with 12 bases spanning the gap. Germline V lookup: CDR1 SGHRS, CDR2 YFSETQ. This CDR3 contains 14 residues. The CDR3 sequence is CASSQDGLNQPQHF. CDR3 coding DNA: TGCGCCAGCAGCCAGGACGGATTAAATCAGCCCCAGCATTTT.

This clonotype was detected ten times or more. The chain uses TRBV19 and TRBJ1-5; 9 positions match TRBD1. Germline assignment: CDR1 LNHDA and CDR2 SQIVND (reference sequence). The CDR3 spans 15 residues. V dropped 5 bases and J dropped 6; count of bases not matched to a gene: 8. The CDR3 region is CASSPWTGAGQPQHF. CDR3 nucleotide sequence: TGTGCCAGTAGTCCATGGACAGGGGCGGGTCAGCCCCAGCATTTT.

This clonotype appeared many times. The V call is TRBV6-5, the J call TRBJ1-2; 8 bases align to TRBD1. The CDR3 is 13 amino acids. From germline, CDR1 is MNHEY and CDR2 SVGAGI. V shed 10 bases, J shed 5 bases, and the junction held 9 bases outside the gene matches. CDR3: CAINRDRLYGYTF. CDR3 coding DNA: TGTGCCATCAACCGGGACAGGCTTTATGGCTACACCTTC.

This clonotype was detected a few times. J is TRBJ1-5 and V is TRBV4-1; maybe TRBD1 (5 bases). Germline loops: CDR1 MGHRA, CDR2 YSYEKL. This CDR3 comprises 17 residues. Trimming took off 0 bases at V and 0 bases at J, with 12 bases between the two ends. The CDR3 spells CASSQDGTAYSNQPQHF. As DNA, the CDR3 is TGCGCCAGCAGCCAAGATGGGACGGCATATAGCAATCAGCCCCAGCATTTT.

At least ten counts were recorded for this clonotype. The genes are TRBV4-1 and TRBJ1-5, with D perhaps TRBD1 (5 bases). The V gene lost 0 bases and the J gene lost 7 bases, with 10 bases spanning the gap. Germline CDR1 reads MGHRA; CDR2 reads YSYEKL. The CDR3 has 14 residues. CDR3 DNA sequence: TGCGCCAGCAGCCAAGAAAGGGGTGGACAGCCCCAGCATTTT. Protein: CASSQERGGQPQHF.

The CDR3 sequence is CASSYSRTTDQTGYTF. The CDR3 DNA reads TGTGCCAGCAGTTACTCGCGGACGACAGACCAAACGGGCTACACCTTC. V usage is TRBV6-5 and J usage is TRBJ1-2, with TRBD1 as a possible D gene (5 bases). The CDR3 runs 16 residues. Germline V gives CDR1 MNHEY, CDR2 SVGAGI. Trimming pared 0 bases from V and 8 bases from J, leaving 19 bases between.

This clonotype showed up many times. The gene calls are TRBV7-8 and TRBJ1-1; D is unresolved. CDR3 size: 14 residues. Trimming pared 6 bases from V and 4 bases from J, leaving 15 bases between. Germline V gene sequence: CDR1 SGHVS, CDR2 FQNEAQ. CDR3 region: CASSIKVWGTEAFF. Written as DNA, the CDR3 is TGTGCCAGCAGTATTAAGGTGTGGGGCACTGAAGCTTTCTTT.

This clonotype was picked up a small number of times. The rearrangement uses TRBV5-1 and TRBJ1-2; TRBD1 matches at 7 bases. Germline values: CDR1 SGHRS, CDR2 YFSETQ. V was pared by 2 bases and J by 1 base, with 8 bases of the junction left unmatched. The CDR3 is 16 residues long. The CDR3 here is CASSFSGTANNYGYTF. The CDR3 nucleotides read TGCGCCAGCAGCTTTTCCGGGACAGCTAATAACTATGGCTACACCTTC.

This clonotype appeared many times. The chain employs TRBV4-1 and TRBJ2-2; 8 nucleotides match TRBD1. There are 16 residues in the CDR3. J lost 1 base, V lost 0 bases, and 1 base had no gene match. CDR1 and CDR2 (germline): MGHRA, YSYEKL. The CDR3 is CASSQEGTGNTGELFF. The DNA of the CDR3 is TGCGCCAGCAGCCAAGAGGGGACAGGGAACACCGGGGAGCTGTTTTTT.

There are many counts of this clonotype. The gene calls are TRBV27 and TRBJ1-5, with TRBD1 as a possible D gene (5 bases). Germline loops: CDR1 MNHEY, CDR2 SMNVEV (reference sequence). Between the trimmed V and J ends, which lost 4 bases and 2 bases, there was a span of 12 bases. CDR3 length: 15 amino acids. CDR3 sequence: CASSSAEGGNQPQHF. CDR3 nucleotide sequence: TGTGCCAGCAGTTCAGCGGAAGGGGGCAATCAGCCCCAGCATTTT.

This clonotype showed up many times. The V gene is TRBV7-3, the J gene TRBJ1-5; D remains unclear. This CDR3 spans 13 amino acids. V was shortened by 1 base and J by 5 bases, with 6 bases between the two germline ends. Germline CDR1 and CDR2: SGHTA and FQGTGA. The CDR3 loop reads CASSLSPYQPQHF. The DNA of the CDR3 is TGTGCCAGCAGCTTAAGCCCTTATCAGCCCCAGCATTTT.

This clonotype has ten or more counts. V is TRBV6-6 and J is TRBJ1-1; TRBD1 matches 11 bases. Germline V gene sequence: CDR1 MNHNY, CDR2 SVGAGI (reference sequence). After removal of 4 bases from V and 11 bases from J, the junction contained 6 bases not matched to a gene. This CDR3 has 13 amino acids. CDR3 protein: CASSSWTGGDAFF. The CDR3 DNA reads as TGTGCCAGCAGTTCTTGGACAGGGGGCGATGCTTTCTTT.

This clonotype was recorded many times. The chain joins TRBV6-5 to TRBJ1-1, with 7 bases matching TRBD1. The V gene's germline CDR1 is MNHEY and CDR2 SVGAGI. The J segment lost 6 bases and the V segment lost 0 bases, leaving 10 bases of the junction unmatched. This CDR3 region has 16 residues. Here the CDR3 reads CASSYSQGYRVPEAFF. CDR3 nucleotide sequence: TGTGCCAGCAGTTACTCACAGGGGTATAGGGTCCCTGAAGCTTTCTTT.